This T cell receptor (beta chain) originates from a study of blood T cell repertoires in COVID-19 (TCRdb year 2020). For the wider study: Samples from collaborators originated in the United States, Italy and Spain and spanned both the acute and convalescent phases of COVID-19. Subjects who had been exposed to COVID-19, were actively infected with it, or had recovered from it provided the deeply sampled blood TCRbeta repertoires that made up the dataset. Nearly every sample came with metadata listing a de-identified subject ID, COVID-19 status, age in years and sex. Where available, HLA class I and class II types were obtained from metadata supplied by the sample provider rather than from assay-based typing. The prospective study material was composed of cDNA or gDNA derived from T cells, B-cell-depleted T cells, or PBMCs. The samples were drawn from two sources: the first 160 participants of the ongoing ImmuneRACE study, and 1,200 or so subjects contributed by 6 global collaborators. The repertoires were released in a freely available public database intended as a resource for research on the immune response to SARS-CoV-2. Points the paper makes about the study in general: Clinical and demographic metadata were provided uncurated, with the amount varying by source and participant.

One collaborating source in Seattle enrolled patients during active infection and followed them longitudinally through the course of disease. The collaborating institutions used their own protocols to collect whole blood in K2EDTA tubes. For TCRbeta analysis, collaborator samples were shipped as frozen whole blood, as isolated PBMCs, or as DNA extracted from either sample type. TCRbeta CDR3 regions were amplified from genomic DNA by means of the immunoSEQ Assay, a bias-controlled multiplex PCR. Processing in the source paper ran as follows. The number of nucleated cells in each sample was estimated by amplification of reference gene primers within the assay. To quantify the absolute abundance of each unique TCRbeta CDR3 rearrangement, sequence reads were collapsed and filtered. For each sample, productive Simpson clonality was calculated by taking the square root of Simpson's diversity index across productive rearrangements. TCRdb took this table from immuneACCESS and kept in-frame rearrangements with V and J called. Such tables lack part of the clones; where checked against another copy, unresolved V genes explain under half of the gap, and the rest is unexplained. V and J calls and clone size are as listed in that table; D and trimming were resolved from the DNA. The sample table records fewer than 300,000 clones; roughly 83% of these occur just once. The ten largest clones capture roughly 1.5% of the sample.

CDR1 MNHEY and CDR2 SVGAGI are derived from the germline V gene. There are 15 amino acids in the CDR3, from cysteine to phenylalanine inclusive. Only the CDR3 part of the read is kept: 45 bases, read in frame from the first base. The V end gives up 10 bases and the J end 2 bases, leaving 9 bases in the junction not matched to a gene. Points on this clone: Its antigen is not yet known. Nothing much larger sits one base from this clone, and base qualities are not available.

The V and J segments used are TRBV6-5 and TRBJ1-2, with 11 bases matching TRBD1. Sequencing input: peripheral blood. The sequence derives from a human donor with COVID-19, enrolled during active disease. The donor label of this sample is uncertain. The CDR3 in this case is CATRWGTGGNYGYTF. In nucleotide form, the sequence is TGTGCCACCAGATGGGGGACAGGGGGGAACTATGGCTACACCTTC.